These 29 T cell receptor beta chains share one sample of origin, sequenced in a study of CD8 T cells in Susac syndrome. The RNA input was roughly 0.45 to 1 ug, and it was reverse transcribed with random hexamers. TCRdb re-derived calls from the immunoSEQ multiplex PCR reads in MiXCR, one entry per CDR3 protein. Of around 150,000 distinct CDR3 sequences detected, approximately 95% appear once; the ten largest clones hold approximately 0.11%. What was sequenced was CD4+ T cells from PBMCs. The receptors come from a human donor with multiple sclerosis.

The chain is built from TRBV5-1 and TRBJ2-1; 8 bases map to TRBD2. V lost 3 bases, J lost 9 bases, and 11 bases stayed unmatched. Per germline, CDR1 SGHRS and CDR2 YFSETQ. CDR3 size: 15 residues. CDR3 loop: CASSWLSSGVGEQFF. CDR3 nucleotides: TGCGCCAGCAGCTGGCTAAGTAGCGGGGTGGGTGAGCAGTTCTTC.

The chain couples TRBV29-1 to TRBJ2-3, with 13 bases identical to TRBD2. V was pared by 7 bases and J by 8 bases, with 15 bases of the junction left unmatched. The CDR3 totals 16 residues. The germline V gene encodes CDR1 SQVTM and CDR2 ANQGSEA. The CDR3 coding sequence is TGCAGCGCCCGTCCCGGGACTAGCGGGGAGGCAGGTACGCAGTATTTT. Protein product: CSARPGTSGEAGTQYF.

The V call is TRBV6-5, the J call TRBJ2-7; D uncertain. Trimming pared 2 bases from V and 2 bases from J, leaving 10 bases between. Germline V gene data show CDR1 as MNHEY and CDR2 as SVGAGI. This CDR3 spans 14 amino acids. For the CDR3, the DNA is TGTGCCAGCAGTTACGACCCCGATGCCTACGAGCAGTACTTC. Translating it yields CASSYDPDAYEQYF.

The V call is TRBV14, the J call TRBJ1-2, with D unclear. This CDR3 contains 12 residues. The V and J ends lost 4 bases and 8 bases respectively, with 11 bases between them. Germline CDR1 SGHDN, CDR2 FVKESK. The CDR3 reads CASSPGDLGYTF. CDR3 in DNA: TGTGCCAGCAGCCCAGGTGACTTGGGCTACACCTTC.

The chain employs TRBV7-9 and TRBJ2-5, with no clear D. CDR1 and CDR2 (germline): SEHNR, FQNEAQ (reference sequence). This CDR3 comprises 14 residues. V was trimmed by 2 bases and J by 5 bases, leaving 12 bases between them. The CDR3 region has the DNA TGTGCCAGCAGCTTATCGTCGGTTTCGGAGACCCAGTACTTC. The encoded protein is CASSLSSVSETQYF. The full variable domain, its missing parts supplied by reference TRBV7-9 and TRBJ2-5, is DTGVSQNPRHKITKRGQNVTFRCDPISEHNRLYWYRQTLGQGPEFLTYFQNEAQLEKSRLLSDRFSAERPKGSFSTLEIQRTEQGDSAMYLCASSLSSVSETQYFGPGTRLLVL.

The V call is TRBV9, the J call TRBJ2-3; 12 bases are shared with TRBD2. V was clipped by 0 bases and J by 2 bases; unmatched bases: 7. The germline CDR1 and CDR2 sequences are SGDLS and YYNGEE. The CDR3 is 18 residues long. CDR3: CASSVVASGGAVTDTQYF. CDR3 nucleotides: TGTGCCAGCAGCGTAGTGGCTAGCGGGGGGGCGGTCACAGATACGCAGTATTTT.

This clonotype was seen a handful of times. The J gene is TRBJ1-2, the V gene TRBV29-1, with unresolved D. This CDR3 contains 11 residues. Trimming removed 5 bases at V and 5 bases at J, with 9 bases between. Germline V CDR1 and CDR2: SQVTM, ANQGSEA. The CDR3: CSVLREYGYTF. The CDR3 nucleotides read TGCAGCGTTCTTCGGGAGTATGGCTACACCTTC.

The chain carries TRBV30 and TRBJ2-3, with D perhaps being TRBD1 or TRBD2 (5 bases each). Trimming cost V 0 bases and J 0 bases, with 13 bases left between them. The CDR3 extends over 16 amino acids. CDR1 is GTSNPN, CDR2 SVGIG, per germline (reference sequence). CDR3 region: CAWSVGAIISTDTQYF. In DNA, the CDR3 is TGTGCCTGGAGTGTCGGGGCGATTATCAGCACAGATACGCAGTATTTT. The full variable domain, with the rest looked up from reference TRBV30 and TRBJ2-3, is SQTIHQWPATLVQPVGSPLSLECTVEGTSNPNLYWYRQAAGRGLQLLFYSVGIGQISSEVPQNLSASRPQDRQFILSSKKLLLSDSGFYLCAWSVGAIISTDTQYFGPGTRLTVL.

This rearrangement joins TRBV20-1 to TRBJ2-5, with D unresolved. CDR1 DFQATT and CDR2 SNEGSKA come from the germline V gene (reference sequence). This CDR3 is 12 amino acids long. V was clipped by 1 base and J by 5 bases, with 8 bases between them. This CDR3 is CSARGRRETQYF. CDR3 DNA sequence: TGCAGTGCTAGAGGCCGGCGGGAGACCCAGTACTTC.

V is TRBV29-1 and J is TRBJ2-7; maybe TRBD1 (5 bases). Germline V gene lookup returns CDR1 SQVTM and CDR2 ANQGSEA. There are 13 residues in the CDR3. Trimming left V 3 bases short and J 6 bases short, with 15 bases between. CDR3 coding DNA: TGCAGCGTTGATTTTGGGGTAAGGGGCGAGCAGTACTTC. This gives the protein CSVDFGVRGEQYF.

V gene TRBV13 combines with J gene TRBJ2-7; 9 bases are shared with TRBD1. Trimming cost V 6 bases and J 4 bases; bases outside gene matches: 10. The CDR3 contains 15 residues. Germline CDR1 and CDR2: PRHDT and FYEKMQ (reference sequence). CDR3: CASSPDRGQLYEQYF. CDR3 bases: TGTGCCAGCAGTCCGGACAGGGGACAACTTTACGAGCAGTACTTC.

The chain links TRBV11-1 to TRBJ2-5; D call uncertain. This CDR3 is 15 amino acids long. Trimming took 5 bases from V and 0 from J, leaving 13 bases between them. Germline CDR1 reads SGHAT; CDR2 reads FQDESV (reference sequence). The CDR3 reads CASSRQLSNQETQYF. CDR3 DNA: TGTGCCAGCAGCCGACAATTGAGTAACCAAGAGACCCAGTACTTC.

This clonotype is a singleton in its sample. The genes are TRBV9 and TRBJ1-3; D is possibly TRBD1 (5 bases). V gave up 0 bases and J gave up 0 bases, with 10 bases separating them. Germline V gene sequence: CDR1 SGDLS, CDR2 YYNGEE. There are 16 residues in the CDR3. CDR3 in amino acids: CASSVAGTHSGNTIYF. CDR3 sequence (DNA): TGTGCCAGCAGCGTAGCAGGGACGCACTCTGGAAACACCATATATTTT.

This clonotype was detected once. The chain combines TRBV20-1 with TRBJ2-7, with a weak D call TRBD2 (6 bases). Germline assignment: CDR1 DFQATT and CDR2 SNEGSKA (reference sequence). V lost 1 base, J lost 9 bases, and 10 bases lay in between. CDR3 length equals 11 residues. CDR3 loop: CSARVTSLQYF. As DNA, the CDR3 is TGCAGTGCTAGAGTTACTAGCCTGCAGTACTTC.

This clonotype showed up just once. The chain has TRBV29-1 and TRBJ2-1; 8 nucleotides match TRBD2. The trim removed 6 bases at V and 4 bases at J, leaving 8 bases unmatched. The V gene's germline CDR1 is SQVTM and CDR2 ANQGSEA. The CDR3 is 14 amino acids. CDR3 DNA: TGCAGCGTCAAACTAGCGGAACTTTACAATGAGCAGTTCTTC. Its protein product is CSVKLAELYNEQFF.

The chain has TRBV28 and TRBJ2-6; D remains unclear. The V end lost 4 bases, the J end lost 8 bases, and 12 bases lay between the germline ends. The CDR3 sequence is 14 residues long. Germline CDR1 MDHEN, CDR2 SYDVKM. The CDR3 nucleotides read TGTGCCAGCAGTTCTCCGGATGCGTCCAACGTCCTGACTTTC. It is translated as CASSSPDASNVLTF.

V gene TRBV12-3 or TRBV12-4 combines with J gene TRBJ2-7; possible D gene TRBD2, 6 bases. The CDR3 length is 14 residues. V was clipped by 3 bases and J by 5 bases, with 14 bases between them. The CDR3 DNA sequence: TGTGCCAGCAGTTTCGAGACTAGGAGGGACGAGCAGTACTTC. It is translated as CASSFETRRDEQYF.

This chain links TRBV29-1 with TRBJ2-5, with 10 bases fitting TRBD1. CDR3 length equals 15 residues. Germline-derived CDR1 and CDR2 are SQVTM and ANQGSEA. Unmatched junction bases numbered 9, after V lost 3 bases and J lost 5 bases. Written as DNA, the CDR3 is TGCAGCGTTGATAAGACAGGGGGCGTGAAGGAGACCCAGTACTTC. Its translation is CSVDKTGGVKETQYF.

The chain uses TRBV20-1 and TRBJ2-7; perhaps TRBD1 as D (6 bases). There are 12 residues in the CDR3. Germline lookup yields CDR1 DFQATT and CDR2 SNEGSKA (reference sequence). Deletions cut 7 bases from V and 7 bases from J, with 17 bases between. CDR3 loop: CSGTDRIVEQYF. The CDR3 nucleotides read TGCAGTGGCACCGACAGGATTGTTGAGCAGTACTTC.

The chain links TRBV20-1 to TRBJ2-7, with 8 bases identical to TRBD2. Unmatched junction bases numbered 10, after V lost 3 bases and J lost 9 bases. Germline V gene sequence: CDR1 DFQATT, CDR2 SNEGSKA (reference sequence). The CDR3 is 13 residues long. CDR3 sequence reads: CSASSPGGQRQYF. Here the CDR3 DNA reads TGCAGTGCTAGTTCTCCGGGAGGGCAACGGCAGTACTTC.

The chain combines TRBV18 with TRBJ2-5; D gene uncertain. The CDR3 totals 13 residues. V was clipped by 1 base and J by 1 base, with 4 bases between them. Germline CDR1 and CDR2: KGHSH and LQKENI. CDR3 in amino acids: CASSPQIQETQYF. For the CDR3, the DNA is TGTGCCAGCTCACCACAGATCCAAGAGACCCAGTACTTC.

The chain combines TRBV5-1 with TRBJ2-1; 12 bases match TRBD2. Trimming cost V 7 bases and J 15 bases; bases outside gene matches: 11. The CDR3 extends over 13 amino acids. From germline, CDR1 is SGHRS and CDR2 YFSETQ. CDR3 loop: CASHPSGGASAFF. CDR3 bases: TGCGCCAGCCACCCTAGCGGGGGGGCCTCGGCGTTCTTC.

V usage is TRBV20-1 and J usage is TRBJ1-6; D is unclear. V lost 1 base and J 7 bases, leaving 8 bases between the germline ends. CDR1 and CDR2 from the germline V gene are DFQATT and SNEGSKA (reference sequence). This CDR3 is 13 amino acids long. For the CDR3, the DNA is TGCAGTGCTAGAGTTAACGGGAATTCACCCCTCCACTTT. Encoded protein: CSARVNGNSPLHF.

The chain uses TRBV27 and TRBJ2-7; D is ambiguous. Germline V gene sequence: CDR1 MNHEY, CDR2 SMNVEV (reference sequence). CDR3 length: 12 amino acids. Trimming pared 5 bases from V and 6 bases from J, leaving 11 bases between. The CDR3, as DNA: TGTGCCAGCAGTCCCCTAGGGCGCGAGCAGTACTTC. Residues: CASSPLGREQYF.

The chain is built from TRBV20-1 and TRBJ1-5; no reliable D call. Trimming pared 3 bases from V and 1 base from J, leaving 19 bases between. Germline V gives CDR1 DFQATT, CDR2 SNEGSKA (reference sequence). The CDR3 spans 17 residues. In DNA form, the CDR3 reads TGCAGTGCTAGCCGACACCAATTGAGGGAAAGCAATCAGCCCCAGCATTTT. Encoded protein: CSASRHQLRESNQPQHF.

The CDR3 DNA reads TGTGCCTGGAGAAACGGGGGGAAGGGCAATCAGCCCCAGCATTTT. Protein sequence: CAWRNGGKGNQPQHF. The genes are TRBV30 and TRBJ1-5; D might be TRBD1 (5 bases). Trimming pared 3 bases from V and 2 bases from J, leaving 14 bases between. Germline CDR1 reads GTSNPN; CDR2 reads SVGIG (reference sequence). This CDR3 region has 15 residues. The full variable domain, completed using reference TRBV30 and TRBJ1-5, is SQTIHQWPATLVQPVGSPLSLECTVEGTSNPNLYWYRQAAGRGLQLLFYSVGIGQISSEVPQNLSASRPQDRQFILSSKKLLLSDSGFYLCAWRNGGKGNQPQHFGDGTRLSIL.

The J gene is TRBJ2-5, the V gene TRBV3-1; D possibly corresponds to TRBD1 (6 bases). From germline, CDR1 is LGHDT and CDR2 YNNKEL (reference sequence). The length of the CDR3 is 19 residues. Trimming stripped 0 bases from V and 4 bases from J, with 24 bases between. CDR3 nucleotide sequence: TGTGCCAGCAGCCAAGATTCCCCAGGGGCCCCGCCGGTTCGAGAGACCCAGTACTTC. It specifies CASSQDSPGAPPVRETQYF.

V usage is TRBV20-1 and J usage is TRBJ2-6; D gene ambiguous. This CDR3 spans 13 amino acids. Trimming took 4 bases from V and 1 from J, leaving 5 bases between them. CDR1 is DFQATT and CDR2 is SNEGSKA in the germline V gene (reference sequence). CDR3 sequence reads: CSATLSGANVLTF. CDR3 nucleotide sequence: TGCAGTGCTACCCTATCTGGGGCCAACGTCCTGACTTTC.

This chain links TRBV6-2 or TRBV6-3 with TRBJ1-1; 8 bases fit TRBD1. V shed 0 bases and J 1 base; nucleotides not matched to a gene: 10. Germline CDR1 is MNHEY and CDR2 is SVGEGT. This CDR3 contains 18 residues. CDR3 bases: TGTGCCAGCAGTTACTCGACCGGACAGGGTATGAGGAACACTGAAGCTTTCTTT. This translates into CASSYSTGQGMRNTEAFF.